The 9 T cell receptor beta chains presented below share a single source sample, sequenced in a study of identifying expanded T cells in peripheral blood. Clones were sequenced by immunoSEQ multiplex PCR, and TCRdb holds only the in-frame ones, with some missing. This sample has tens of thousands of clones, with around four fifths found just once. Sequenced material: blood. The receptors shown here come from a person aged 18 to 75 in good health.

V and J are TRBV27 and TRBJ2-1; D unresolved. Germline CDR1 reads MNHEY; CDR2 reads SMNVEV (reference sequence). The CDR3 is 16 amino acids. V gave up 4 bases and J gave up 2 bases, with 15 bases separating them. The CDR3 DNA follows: TGTGCCAGCAGTTCCCCGTCGAGAGAGGCCTACAATGAGCAGTTCTTC. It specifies CASSSPSREAYNEQFF.

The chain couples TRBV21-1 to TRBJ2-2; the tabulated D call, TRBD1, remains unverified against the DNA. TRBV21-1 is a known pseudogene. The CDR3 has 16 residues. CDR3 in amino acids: CASSKVGQNLAGELFF. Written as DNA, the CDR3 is TGTGCCAGCAGCAAAGTGGGGCAGAATCTAGCCGGGGAGCTGTTTTTT.

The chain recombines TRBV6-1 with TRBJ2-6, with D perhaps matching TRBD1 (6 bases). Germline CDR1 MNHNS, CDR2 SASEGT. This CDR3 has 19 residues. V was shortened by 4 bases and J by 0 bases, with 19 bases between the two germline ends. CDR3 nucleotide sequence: TGTGCCAGCAGTGGGGACAAGCCCTTAGACTCCTCTGGGGCCAACGTCCTGACTTTC. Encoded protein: CASSGDKPLDSSGANVLTF.

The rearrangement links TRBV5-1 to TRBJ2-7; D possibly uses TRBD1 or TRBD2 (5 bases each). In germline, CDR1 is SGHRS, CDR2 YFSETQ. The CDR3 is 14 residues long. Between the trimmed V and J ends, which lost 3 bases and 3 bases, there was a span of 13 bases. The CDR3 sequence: CASSSPGANYEQYV. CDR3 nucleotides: TGCGCCAGCAGCTCCCCCGGGGCAAACTACGAGCAGTACGTC.

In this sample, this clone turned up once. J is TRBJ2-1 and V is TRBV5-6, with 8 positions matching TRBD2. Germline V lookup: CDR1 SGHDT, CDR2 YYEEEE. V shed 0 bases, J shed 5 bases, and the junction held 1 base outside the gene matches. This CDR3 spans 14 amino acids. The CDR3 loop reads CASSLVGLDNEQFF. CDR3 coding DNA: TGTGCCAGCAGCTTGGTGGGACTAGACAATGAGCAGTTCTTC.

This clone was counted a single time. CDR3 coding DNA: TGTGCCAGCAGCCCCGGAGTAGCCCCTTCAGAGACCCAGTACTTC. Residues: CASSPGVAPSETQYF. J is TRBJ2-5 and V is TRBV9; D is ambiguous. Germline V gives CDR1 SGDLS, CDR2 YYNGEE. Trimming took off 4 bases at V and 4 bases at J, with 17 bases between the two ends. There are 15 residues in the CDR3.

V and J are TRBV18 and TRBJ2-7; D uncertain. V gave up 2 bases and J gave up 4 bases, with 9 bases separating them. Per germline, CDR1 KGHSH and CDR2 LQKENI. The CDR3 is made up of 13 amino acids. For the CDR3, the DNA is TGTGCCAGCTCACCAGGATCCTCTTACGAGCAGTACTTC. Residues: CASSPGSSYEQYF.

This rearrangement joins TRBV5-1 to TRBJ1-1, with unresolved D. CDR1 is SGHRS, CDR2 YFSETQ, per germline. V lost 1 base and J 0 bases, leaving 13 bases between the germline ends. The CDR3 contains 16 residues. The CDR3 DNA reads TGCGCCAGCAGCTTGTTTAGAGGCACCCTGAACACTGAAGCTTTCTTT. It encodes CASSLFRGTLNTEAFF. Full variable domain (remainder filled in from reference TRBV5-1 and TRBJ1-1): KAGVTQTPRYLIKTRGQQVTLSCSPISGHRSVSWYQQTPGQGLQFLFEYFSETQRNKGNFPGRFSGRQFSNSRSEMNVSTLELGDSALYLCASSLFRGTLNTEAFFGQGTRLTVV.

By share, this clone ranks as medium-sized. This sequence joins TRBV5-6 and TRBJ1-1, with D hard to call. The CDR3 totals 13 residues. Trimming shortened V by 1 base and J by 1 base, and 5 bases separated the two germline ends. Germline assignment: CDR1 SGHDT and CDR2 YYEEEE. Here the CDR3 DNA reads TGTGCCAGCAGCTTGTGGGGGAACACTGAAGCTTTCTTT. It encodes CASSLWGNTEAFF.